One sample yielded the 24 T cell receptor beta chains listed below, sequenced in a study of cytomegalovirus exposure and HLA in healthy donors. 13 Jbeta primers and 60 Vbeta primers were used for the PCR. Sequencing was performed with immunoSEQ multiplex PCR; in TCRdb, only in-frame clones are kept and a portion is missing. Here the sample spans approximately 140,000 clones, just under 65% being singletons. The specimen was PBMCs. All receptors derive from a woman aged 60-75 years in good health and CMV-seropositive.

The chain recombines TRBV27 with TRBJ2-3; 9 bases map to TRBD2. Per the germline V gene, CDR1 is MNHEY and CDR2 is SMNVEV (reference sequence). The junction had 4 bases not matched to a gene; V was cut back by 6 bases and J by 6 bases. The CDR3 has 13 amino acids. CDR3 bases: TGTGCCAGCAGACAGAGCGGGAGGGATACGCAGTATTTT. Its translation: CASRQSGRDTQYF.

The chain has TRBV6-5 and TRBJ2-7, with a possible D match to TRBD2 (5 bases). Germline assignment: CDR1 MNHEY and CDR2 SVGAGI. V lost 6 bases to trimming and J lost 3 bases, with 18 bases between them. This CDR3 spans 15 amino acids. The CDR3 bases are TGTGCCAGCAGCCAGTATTCGGACTCGAGCTACGAGCAGTACTTC. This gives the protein CASSQYSDSSYEQYF.

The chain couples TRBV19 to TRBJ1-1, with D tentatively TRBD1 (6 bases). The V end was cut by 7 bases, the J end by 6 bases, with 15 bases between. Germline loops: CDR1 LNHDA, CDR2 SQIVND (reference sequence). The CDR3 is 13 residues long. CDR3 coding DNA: TGTGCCAGTACTGACAGGTCTTTCTCTGAAGCTTTCTTT. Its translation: CASTDRSFSEAFF.

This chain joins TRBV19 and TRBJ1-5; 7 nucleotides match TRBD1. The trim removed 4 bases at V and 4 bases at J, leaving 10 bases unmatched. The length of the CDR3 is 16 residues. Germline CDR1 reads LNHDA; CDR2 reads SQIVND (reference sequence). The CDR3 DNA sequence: TGTGCCAGTAGTAGGCCCTCGAGGGGGCTGAATCAGCCCCAGCATTTT. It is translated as CASSRPSRGLNQPQHF.

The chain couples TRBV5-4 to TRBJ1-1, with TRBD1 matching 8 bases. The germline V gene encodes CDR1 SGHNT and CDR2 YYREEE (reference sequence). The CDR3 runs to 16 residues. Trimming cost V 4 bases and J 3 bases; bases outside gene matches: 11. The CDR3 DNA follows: TGTGCCAGCAGCCTCCCGGACAGGGTAAAAGACACTGAAGCTTTCTTT. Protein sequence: CASSLPDRVKDTEAFF.

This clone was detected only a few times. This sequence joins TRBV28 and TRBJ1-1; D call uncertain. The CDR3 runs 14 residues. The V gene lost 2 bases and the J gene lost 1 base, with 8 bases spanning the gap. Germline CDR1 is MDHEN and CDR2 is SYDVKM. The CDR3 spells CASSLTRRNTEAFF. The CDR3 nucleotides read TGTGCCAGCAGTTTAACGAGGAGGAACACTGAAGCTTTCTTT.

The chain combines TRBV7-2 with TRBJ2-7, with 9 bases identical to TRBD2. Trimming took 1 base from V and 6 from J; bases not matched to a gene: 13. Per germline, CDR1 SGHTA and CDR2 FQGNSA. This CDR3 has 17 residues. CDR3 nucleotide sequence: TGTGCCAGCAGCTTAGATTTAGCGGGAGTCAGCCTAGGCGAGCAGTACTTC. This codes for CASSLDLAGVSLGEQYF.

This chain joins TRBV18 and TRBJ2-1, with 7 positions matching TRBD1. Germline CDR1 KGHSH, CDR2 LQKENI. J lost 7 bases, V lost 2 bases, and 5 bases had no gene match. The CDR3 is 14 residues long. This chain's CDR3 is CASSPRAGGNEQFF. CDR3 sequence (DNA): TGTGCCAGCTCACCAAGGGCAGGGGGAAATGAGCAGTTCTTC.

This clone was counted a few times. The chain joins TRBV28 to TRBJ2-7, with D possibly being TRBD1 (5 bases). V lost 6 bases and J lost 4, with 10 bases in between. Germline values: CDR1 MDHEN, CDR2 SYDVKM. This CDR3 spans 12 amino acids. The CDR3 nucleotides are TGTGCCAGCAGCCTAGGGGATTACGAGCAGTACTTC. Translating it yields CASSLGDYEQYF.

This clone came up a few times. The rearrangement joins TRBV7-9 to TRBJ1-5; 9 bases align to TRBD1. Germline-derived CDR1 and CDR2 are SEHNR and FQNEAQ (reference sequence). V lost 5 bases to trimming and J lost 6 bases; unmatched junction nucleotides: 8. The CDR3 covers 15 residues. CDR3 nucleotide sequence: TGTGCCAGCAGCCCCGGAGGGACAGGGAGTCAGCCCCAGCATTTT. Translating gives CASSPGGTGSQPQHF. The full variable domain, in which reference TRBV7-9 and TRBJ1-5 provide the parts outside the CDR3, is DTGVSQNPRHKITKRGQNVTFRCDPISEHNRLYWYRQTLGQGPEFLTYFQNEAQLEKSRLLSDRFSAERPKGSFSTLEIQRTEQGDSAMYLCASSPGGTGSQPQHFGDGTRLSIL.

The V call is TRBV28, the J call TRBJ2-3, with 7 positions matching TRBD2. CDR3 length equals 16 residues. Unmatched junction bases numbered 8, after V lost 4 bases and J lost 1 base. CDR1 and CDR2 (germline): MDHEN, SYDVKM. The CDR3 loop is CASSSPRERGTDTQYF. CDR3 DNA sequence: TGTGCCAGCAGTTCCCCGCGGGAGAGGGGCACAGATACGCAGTATTTT. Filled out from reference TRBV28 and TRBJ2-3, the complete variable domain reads DVKVTQSSRYLVKRTGEKVFLECVQDMDHENMFWYRQDPGLGLRLIYFSYDVKMKEKGDIPEGYSVSREKKERFSLILESASTNQTSMYLCASSSPRERGTDTQYFGPGTRLTVL.

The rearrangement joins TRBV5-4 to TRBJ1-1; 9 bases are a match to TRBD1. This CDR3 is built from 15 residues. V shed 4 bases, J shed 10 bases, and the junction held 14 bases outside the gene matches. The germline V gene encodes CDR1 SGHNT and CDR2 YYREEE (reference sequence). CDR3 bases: TGTGCCAGCAGCCCCCGGGAGGGGACAGGGACGCTAGCTTTCTTT. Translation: CASSPREGTGTLAFF.

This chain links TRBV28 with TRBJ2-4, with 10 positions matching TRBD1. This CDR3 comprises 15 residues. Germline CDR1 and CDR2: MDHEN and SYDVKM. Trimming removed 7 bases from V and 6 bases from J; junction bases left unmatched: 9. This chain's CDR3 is CASTATGGARNIQYF. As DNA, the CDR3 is TGTGCCAGCACCGCGACAGGGGGCGCAAGAAACATTCAGTACTTC.

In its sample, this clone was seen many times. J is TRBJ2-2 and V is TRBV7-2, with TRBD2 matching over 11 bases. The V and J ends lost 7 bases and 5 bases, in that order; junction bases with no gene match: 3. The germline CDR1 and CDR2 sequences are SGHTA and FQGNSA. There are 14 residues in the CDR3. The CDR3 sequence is CASKRTSGTGELFF. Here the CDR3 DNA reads TGTGCCAGCAAGAGGACTAGCGGGACCGGGGAGCTGTTTTTT. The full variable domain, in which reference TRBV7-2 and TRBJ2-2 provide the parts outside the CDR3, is GAGVSQSPSNKVTEKGKDVELRCDPISGHTALYWYRQSLGQGLEFLIYFQGNSAPDKSGLPSDRFSAERTGGSVSTLTIQRTQQEDSAVYLCASKRTSGTGELFFGEGSRLTVL.

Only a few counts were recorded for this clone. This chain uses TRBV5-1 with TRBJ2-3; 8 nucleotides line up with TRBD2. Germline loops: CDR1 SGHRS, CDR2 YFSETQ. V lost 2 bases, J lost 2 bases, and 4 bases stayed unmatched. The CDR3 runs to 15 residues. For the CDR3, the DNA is TGCGCCAGCAGCTTAACCGGGAGGGTCACAGATACGCAGTATTTT. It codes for CASSLTGRVTDTQYF.

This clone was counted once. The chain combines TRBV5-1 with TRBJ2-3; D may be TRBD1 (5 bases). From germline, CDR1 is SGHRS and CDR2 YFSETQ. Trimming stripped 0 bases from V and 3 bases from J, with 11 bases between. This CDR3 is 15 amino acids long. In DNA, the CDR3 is TGCGCCAGCAGCTTGGGGCAGGGAATAACAGATACGCAGTATTTT. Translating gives CASSLGQGITDTQYF.

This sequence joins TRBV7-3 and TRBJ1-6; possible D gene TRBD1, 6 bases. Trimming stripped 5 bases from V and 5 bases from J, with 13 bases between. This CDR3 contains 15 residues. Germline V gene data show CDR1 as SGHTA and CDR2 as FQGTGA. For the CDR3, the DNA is TGTGCCAGCAGCCCTCAGGGGAGGGATAATTCACCCCTCCACTTT. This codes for CASSPQGRDNSPLHF.

Here the CDR3 DNA reads TGTGCCAGCAGCGTACGTGGACTAGCGGAGAGTGCGAACACCGGGGAGCTGTTTTTT. It specifies CASSVRGLAESANTGELFF. The gene calls are TRBV9 and TRBJ2-2, with TRBD2 matching 10 bases. The J segment lost 0 bases and the V segment lost 1 base, leaving 9 bases of the junction unmatched. The CDR3 totals 19 residues. Germline V lookup: CDR1 SGDLS, CDR2 YYNGEE.

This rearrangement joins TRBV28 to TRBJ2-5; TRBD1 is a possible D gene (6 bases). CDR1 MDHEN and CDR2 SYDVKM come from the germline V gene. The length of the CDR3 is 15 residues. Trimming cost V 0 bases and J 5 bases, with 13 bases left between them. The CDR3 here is CASSLWQGKLETQYF. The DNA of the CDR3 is TGTGCCAGCAGTTTATGGCAGGGGAAGTTGGAGACCCAGTACTTC.

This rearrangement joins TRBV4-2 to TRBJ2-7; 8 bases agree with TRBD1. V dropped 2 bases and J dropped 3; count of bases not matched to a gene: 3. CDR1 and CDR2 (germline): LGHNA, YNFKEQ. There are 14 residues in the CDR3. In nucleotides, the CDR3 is TGTGCCAGCAGCCAAAGGACAGGGAGCTACGAGCAGTACTTC. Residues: CASSQRTGSYEQYF.

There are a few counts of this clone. The CDR3: CASGSGGSNQPQHF. CDR3 bases: TGTGCCAGTGGGTCCGGGGGTAGCAATCAGCCCCAGCATTTT. This rearrangement joins TRBV7-9 to TRBJ1-5, with D tentatively TRBD1 (5 bases). In germline, CDR1 is SEHNR, CDR2 FQNEAQ (reference sequence). V shed 9 bases and J shed 0 bases, with 12 bases lying between them. The CDR3 is 14 amino acids.

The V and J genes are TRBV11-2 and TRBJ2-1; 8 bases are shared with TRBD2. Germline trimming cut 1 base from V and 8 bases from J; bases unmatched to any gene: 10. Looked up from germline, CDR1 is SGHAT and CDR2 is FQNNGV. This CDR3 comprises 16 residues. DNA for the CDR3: TGTGCCAGCAGCTTAGTTGCGGGAGGAAGGGTGGATGAGCAGTTCTTC. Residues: CASSLVAGGRVDEQFF.

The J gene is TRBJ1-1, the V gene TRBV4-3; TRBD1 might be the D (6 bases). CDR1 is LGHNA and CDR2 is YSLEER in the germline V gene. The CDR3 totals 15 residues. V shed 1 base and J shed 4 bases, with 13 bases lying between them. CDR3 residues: CASSQVGALSTEAFF. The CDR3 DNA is TGCGCCAGCAGCCAAGTGGGGGCGTTGAGCACTGAAGCTTTCTTT.

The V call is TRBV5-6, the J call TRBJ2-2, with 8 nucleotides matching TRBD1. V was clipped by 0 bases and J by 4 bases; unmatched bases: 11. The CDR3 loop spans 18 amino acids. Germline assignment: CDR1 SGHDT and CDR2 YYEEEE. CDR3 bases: TGTGCCAGCAGCTTGGAGGGGGCAGGGGGCGCAGGCACCGGGGAGCTGTTTTTT. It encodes CASSLEGAGGAGTGELFF.